A selection of T cell receptor beta chains follows, all from one sample in a study of blood T cell repertoires in COVID-19. Clones were sequenced by immunoSEQ multiplex PCR, and TCRdb holds only the in-frame ones, with some missing. The data hold 150,000 to 180,000 clones, with approximately 85% observed a single time. Sequences were obtained from peripheral blood. These receptors were taken from a man in his 60s with COVID-19, enrolled during active disease. CDR3s include the opening cysteine and the closing phenylalanine or tryptophan. D genes are given only for firm matches.

d_call: -
v_call: TRBV7-8
cdr3_aa: CASSLADGLKPQHF

d_call: -
v_call: TRBV7-9
cdr3_aa: CASLVYSGNTIYF

d_call: -
v_call: TRBV5-5
cdr3_aa: CASSFVGAGELFF

d_call: -
v_call: TRBV12-3/TRBV12-4
cdr3_aa: CASTTGQNTEAFF

d_call: -
v_call: TRBV24-1
cdr3_aa: CATSAPTGDRYNEQFF

d_call: -
v_call: TRBV7-2
cdr3_aa: CASSLAGSGLRSNQPQHF

d_call: TRBD1
v_call: TRBV27
cdr3_aa: CASSSTGEDYGYTF

d_call: TRBD2
v_call: TRBV27
cdr3_aa: CASRSGRNYNEQFF

d_call: -
v_call: TRBV19
cdr3_aa: CASSIQGTNTEAFF

d_call: -
v_call: TRBV6-2/TRBV6-3
cdr3_aa: CASSWIQGDGEFYGYTF

d_call: TRBD2
v_call: TRBV7-9
cdr3_aa: CASSLGASGGKETQYF

d_call: -
v_call: TRBV7-8
cdr3_aa: CASSPARLRNSPLHF

d_call: -
v_call: TRBV12-5
cdr3_aa: CASGLVLGTGDYEQYF

d_call: TRBD1
v_call: TRBV27
cdr3_aa: CASSFSNRGRGYTF

d_call: TRBD1
v_call: TRBV11-2
cdr3_aa: CASSSIRTGLYEQYF

d_call: TRBD1
v_call: TRBV4-2
cdr3_aa: CASSQGGQGGEKLFF

d_call: -
v_call: TRBV7-9
cdr3_aa: CASSLQGGVETQYF